This TCR beta chain came from a study of blood T cell repertoires in COVID-19. Allocation to cohorts depended on clinical history reported by the participants. Germline CDR1 SQVTM, CDR2 ANQGSEA. V lost 3 bases, J lost 6 bases, and 11 bases lay in between. This CDR3 has 12 amino acids. Original analysis: How many nucleated cells were present was estimated from reference gene primer amplification. The method was immunoSEQ multiplex PCR; TCRdb's version includes in-frame clones alone and lacks a portion of them. The V and J calls and the clone size are those of that table, but D and trimming were determined from the DNA. Among 250,000 to 300,000 clones listed, 85% to 90% were seen once.

This TCR was sampled from a young man who had recovered from COVID-19. The sequenced sample consisted of PBMCs or T cells enriched from blood (not recorded which). This chain uses TRBV29-1 with TRBJ1-1; D possibly corresponds to TRBD1 (5 bases). For the CDR3, the DNA is TGCAGCGTTGAGTCCGGGGGGTCTGAAGCTTTCTTT. Translation gives CSVESGGSEAFF.